This T cell receptor (beta chain) was retrieved from a study of blood T cells in healthy people across ages (dated by TCRdb to between 2015 and 2017). Broadly, across the study: In model experiments, roughly one uniquely barcoded TCR beta cDNA molecule per two T cells was captured by template switching. The study measured age-related changes in TCR beta repertoire diversity using deep sequencing normalized with unique cDNA molecular identifiers. The donors were split into four age groups: young (average 16 years), middle-aged (roughly 40), aged (roughly 65) and long-lived (approximately 89). To avoid experimental bias, donors of different ages were randomly spread across the sequencing lanes. Two additional independent replicas of 1 million unique cDNA reads from the same blood draw were analyzed for two donors (one aged 18 to 30 and one aged 80 or older). The study at large found these results: Total diversity estimates from one million sequenced T cells were considered lower bounds and underestimates. Because donor CMV infection status was unknown, age-related changes in expanded clonotypes were potentially confounded. There was a strong correlation between observed TCR beta diversity and the percentage of naive T cells measured by flow cytometry. As age increased, observed TCR beta diversity per million T cells dropped in a roughly linear way, and a significant reduction was already evident by age 40. The long-lived group showed more naive CD4+ T cells, fewer expanded clones and increased TCR diversity than the aged group, suggesting age selection. Because profiling used bulk unsorted PBMCs, naive and antigen-experienced compartments could not be compared conclusively.

Details on this clonotype: It lacks a known antigen. No much larger clone exists at a distance of one base, and base qualities are not known.

Library preparation was by 5' RACE. The data were produced on an Illumina HiSeq 2500. The second PCR ran for about 6 to 12 cycles and used a J-beta primer mix along with a sample-barcoded 5' primer. Each TCR beta cDNA molecule received a unique molecular identifier from a template-switch 5' adaptor carrying 12 random nucleotides. Each sample yielded at least 3 million CDR3-containing paired-end reads. First-strand cDNA was synthesized from all RNA with the Mint cDNA synthesis kit, primed by a TRBC-specific oligonucleotide. Following uracil-DNA glycosylase treatment, all cDNA underwent a first 18-cycle PCR with the universal primers M1SS and BC2_uni_R. In the paper's pipeline: For normalization, 1 million high-quality reads, each with a distinct molecular identifier, were randomly selected from each sample. Reads sharing molecular identifiers were discarded rather than binned into consensus sequences. MiTCR, set to a Q25 quality threshold and the strictest error-elimination algorithm, was used for CDR3 identification, clonotype clustering and error correction. A nonparametric unseen species model with Euler transformation was used to estimate lower-bound total TCR beta diversity. TCRdb reran the public reads through fastp at Q25 and MiXCR, keeping productive beta chains. All rows with the same CDR3 protein become a single entry with the most common DNA and genes. These V and J calls rely on TCRdb rather than the paper's analysis. The sample has about 600,000 distinct CDR3 sequences on record, less than 60% of them singletons. Together, the top ten hold 20% to 25% of the sample.

Donors were approximately 42 systemically healthy Caucasian individuals from Russia aged roughly 6 to 95 years. Approximately 9 milliliters of peripheral blood were collected from each donor into EDTA-treated Vacutainer tubes. PBMCs were isolated by Ficoll-Paque density-gradient centrifugation, with at least 6 million obtained per sample. Trizol reagent was used to extract total RNA from PBMCs, with at least 6 micrograms per sample. The percentages of naive CD45RAhigh/CD27high T cells were determined by flow cytometry on a PBMC aliquot from every donor. CDR1 WNHNN and CDR2 SYGVQD were looked up in the germline V gene (reference sequence). V drops 5 bases and J drops 0 bases, leaving 23 bases in between. The CDR3 has 19 amino acids, counting the end cysteine and phenylalanine. Only the CDR3 portion is preserved as DNA: 57 bases, with reading frame beginning at the first base.

This receptor was identified in a man older than 75 in good health. Sequencing was performed on blood. Recombination linked TRBV10-1 to TRBJ2-1; a confident D gene designation cannot be given. The nucleotide sequence reads as follows: TGCGCCAGCAGTCCAGTGCCAGGACGACCGAATAGCTCCTACAATGAGCAGTTCTTC. Translated, this is CASSPVPGRPNSSYNEQFF.